This is a list of T cell receptor beta chains from one sample in a study of T cells in Graves' hyperthyroidism and ophthalmopathy. TCRdb ran MiXCR on the multiplex PCR reads and lists one entry per CDR3 protein. The table includes around 350,000 distinct CDR3 sequences, around 25% detected once. The sample comprised blood. The receptors derive from a man aged 45 to 65 with Graves' hyperthyroidism. The CDR3 runs from the conserved cysteine through the conserved F or W. A D gene is named only where the DNA matches it firmly. Expanded clones are given a class, and other clones once, few, many or no size at all.

CDR3 protein	CDR3 DNA	J gene	D gene	V gene	clone size
CASVSQTGLSYEQYF	TGTGCCAGCGTTAGCCAGACAGGGTTGAGCTACGAGCAGTACTTC	TRBJ2-7	TRBD1	TRBV6-1	NA
CATSLTTDTQYF	TGTGCCACCAGCCTTACCACAGATACGCAGTATTTT	TRBJ2-3	NA	TRBV15	once
CASTQGLAGGSNEQFF	TGTGCCAGCACCCAAGGACTAGCGGGAGGATCCAATGAGCAGTTCTTC	TRBJ2-1	TRBD2	TRBV3-1	NA
CASSQEGQGATEAFF	TGTGCCAGCAGCCAAGAAGGGCAGGGGGCCACTGAAGCTTTCTTT	TRBJ1-1	TRBD1	TRBV3-1	many
CASSLGWGLAQEQYF	TGTGCCAGCAGCTTAGGGTGGGGACTAGCGCAGGAGCAGTACTTC	TRBJ2-7	TRBD2	TRBV13	NA
CASSLITSGSNQPQHF	TGTGCCAGCAGTTTAATAACCTCCGGTAGCAATCAGCCCCAGCATTTT	TRBJ1-5	NA	TRBV28	many
CSVMTENNSPLHF	TGCAGCGTAATGACAGAGAATAATTCACCCCTCCACTTT	TRBJ1-6	NA	TRBV29-1	few
CSARDRRGNPYEQYF	TGCAGTGCTAGAGATCGGCGGGGGAATCCCTACGAGCAGTACTTC	TRBJ2-7	TRBD2	TRBV20-1	few
CAISGEASGQETQYF	TGTGCCATCAGTGGGGAGGCTAGCGGCCAAGAGACCCAGTACTTC	TRBJ2-5	TRBD2	TRBV10-3	NA
CASSPRRIGGYNEQFF	TGTGCCAGCAGCCCGAGAAGGATAGGTGGCTACAATGAGCAGTTCTTC	TRBJ2-1	NA	TRBV7-8	many
CASKRTGTYEQYF	TGTGCCAGCAAACGGACAGGGACCTACGAGCAGTACTTC	TRBJ2-7	TRBD1	TRBV27	few
CASSGDRGVHGYTF	TGTGCCAGCTCAGGCGACAGGGGAGTGCATGGCTACACCTTC	TRBJ1-2	TRBD1	TRBV18	NA
CAASDLGSGRSDTQYF	TGTGCCGCCAGTGACCTAGGTAGCGGGAGGTCAGATACGCAGTATTTT	TRBJ2-3	TRBD2	TRBV24-1	NA
CASSFERTGAQYF	TGTGCCAGCAGCTTCGAGCGAACCGGGGCGCAGTACTTC	TRBJ2-7	NA	TRBV7-3	NA
CASSAGTNSNQPQHF	TGTGCCAGCTCGGCCGGGACAAATAGCAATCAGCCCCAGCATTTT	TRBJ1-5	NA	TRBV18	NA
CASSGGHIQSAGYTF	TGTGCCAGCAGCGGTGGCCACATCCAATCGGCCGGCTACACCTTC	TRBJ1-2	NA	TRBV9	NA
CASKTSGNSDTQYF	TGCGCCAGCAAAACTAGCGGGAATTCAGATACGCAGTATTTT	TRBJ2-3	TRBD2	TRBV5-1	few
CASSLSYTADTQYF	TGTGCCAGCAGCTTATCATACACGGCAGATACGCAGTATTTT	TRBJ2-3	NA	TRBV7-3	NA
CASSLGQGANGEQFF	TGTGCCAGCTCGCTGGGACAGGGGGCAAATGGTGAGCAGTTCTTC	TRBJ2-1	TRBD1	TRBV18	NA
CASSFVPAGVGTGELFF	TGTGCCAGCAGCTTCGTTCCAGCGGGAGTTGGGACCGGGGAGCTGTTTTTT	TRBJ2-2	TRBD2	TRBV7-3	few
CASTSGDPAKNIQYF	TGTGCCAGCACCTCAGGGGACCCAGCCAAAAACATTCAGTACTTC	TRBJ2-4	NA	TRBV28	few
CASSLGESGANVLTF	TGTGCCAGCAGTCTTGGAGAGTCTGGGGCCAACGTCCTGACTTTC	TRBJ2-6	NA	TRBV28	many
CASTLPGNTGELFF	TGTGCCAGCACCCTCCCTGGGAACACCGGGGAGCTGTTTTTT	TRBJ2-2	NA	TRBV7-3	few
CASTSRTGVDYGYTF	TGTGCCAGCACCTCCAGGACAGGGGTTGACTATGGCTACACCTTC	TRBJ1-2	TRBD1	TRBV6-1	NA
CSARWGEKAFF	TGCAGTGCTAGATGGGGGGAAAAAGCTTTCTTT	TRBJ1-1	NA	TRBV20-1	NA
CASTPRGQGNSPLHF	TGTGCCAGCACCCCGCGAGGACAGGGTAATTCACCCCTCCACTTT	TRBJ1-6	TRBD1	TRBV27	few
CASSLAGGVTDTQYF	TGTGCCAGCAGTTTAGCGGGAGGGGTCACAGATACGCAGTATTTT	TRBJ2-3	TRBD2	TRBV12-3/TRBV12-4	many
CASSLTGAGELFF	TGTGCCAGCAGTCTGACAGGGGCCGGGGAGCTGTTTTTT	TRBJ2-2	TRBD1	TRBV12-3/TRBV12-4	many
CASSRGGVTEAFF	TGTGCCAGCAGCCGGGGGGGGGTGACTGAAGCTTTCTTT	TRBJ1-1	NA	TRBV6-1	few
CASSLERGALNTEAFF	TGTGCCAGCAGCTTGGAGCGGGGTGCACTGAACACTGAAGCTTTCTTT	TRBJ1-1	NA	TRBV7-6	many
CATGGGANVLTF	TGTGCCACAGGGGGGGGGGCCAACGTCCTGACTTTC	TRBJ2-6	NA	TRBV6-2/TRBV6-3	NA
CSACPGQGSHEQFF	TGCAGTGCTTGTCCGGGACAGGGCAGTCATGAGCAGTTCTTC	TRBJ2-1	TRBD1	TRBV20-1	NA
CASSLAQYGYGYTF	TGTGCCAGCAGCTTAGCGCAGTACGGGTATGGCTACACCTTC	TRBJ1-2	NA	TRBV7-8	few
CASSLQGYNEQFF	TGTGCCAGCAGTTTGCAGGGATACAATGAGCAGTTCTTC	TRBJ2-1	NA	TRBV28	many
CASTGTSRGEQYF	TGTGCCAGCACCGGGACATCGAGGGGCGAGCAGTACTTC	TRBJ2-7	NA	TRBV2	many
CASSLGQSSYNEQFF	TGCGCCAGCAGCCTGGGACAGAGCTCCTACAATGAGCAGTTCTTC	TRBJ2-1	TRBD1	TRBV12-3/TRBV12-4	many
CASSLALLAATGTQYF	TGTGCCAGCAGCTTGGCCCTACTCGCGGCGACCGGTACGCAGTATTTT	TRBJ2-3	NA	TRBV5-4	NA
CASSDSSGRDSNEQFF	TGTGCCAGTAGTGACTCTAGCGGGAGGGACAGCAATGAGCAGTTCTTC	TRBJ2-1	TRBD2	TRBV19	NA
CAIIKNGGTEAFF	TGTGCCATCATCAAAAACGGGGGCACTGAAGCTTTCTTT	TRBJ1-1	NA	TRBV10-3	few
CASSQAQQPSEELFF	TGCGCCAGCAGCCAAGCGCAACAACCCAGTGAAGAACTGTTTTTT	TRBJ1-4	NA	TRBV4-1	few
CASSFSPGGNSPLHF	TGTGCCAGCAGCTTTTCGCCAGGGGGCAATTCACCCCTCCACTTT	TRBJ1-6	TRBD1	TRBV7-3	NA
CASSVGLAAVNEQFF	TGTGCCAGCAGTGTTGGACTAGCCGCGGTCAATGAGCAGTTCTTC	TRBJ2-1	TRBD2	TRBV6-4	NA
CASNPRWPSGRNNEQFF	TGTGCCAGCAACCCCCGATGGCCTAGCGGGCGGAACAATGAGCAGTTCTTC	TRBJ2-1	TRBD2	TRBV11-3	NA
CASSFRQGIATNEKLFF	TGTGCCAGCAGCTTCCGACAGGGCATTGCAACTAATGAAAAACTGTTTTTT	TRBJ1-4	TRBD1	TRBV7-9	few
CASSMGHLAKNIQYF	TGTGCCAGTAGTATGGGACACCTAGCCAAAAACATTCAGTACTTC	TRBJ2-4	NA	TRBV19	NA
CASSLAGQAYEQYF	TGTGCCAGCAGCTTAGCGGGACAGGCCTACGAGCAGTACTTC	TRBJ2-7	TRBD1	TRBV7-9	many
CASSSRLAGVGELFF	TGTGCCAGCAGTTCCCGACTAGCAGGGGTCGGGGAGCTGTTTTTT	TRBJ2-2	NA	TRBV12-3/TRBV12-4	few